This T cell receptor (beta chain) comes out of a study of T-cell reconstitution after alpha-beta-depleted transplantation in children. During its preparation, the TCRbeta library received unique molecular identifiers. TCRdb re-called the PCR reads through MiXCR, storing one row per CDR3 protein. The data hold approximately 500,000 distinct CDR3 sequences, with approximately 30% observed a single time. CDR3 size: 16 residues. Losses at the gene ends were 5 bases for V and 0 bases for J; bases not matched to a gene: 7. The sequencing used PBMCs, collected before TCRalphabeta/CD19-depleted stem cell transplant. This clonotype was sampled from a boy under two years old with Wiskott-Aldrich syndrome, due to receive a stem cell transplant. The V call is TRBV12-3 or TRBV12-4, the J call TRBJ2-7; 10 bases agree with TRBD1. Here the CDR3 DNA reads TGTGCCAGCAGTCCCGACAGGGGGCGCGTCTCCTACGAGCAGTACTTC. This encodes CASSPDRGRVSYEQYF.